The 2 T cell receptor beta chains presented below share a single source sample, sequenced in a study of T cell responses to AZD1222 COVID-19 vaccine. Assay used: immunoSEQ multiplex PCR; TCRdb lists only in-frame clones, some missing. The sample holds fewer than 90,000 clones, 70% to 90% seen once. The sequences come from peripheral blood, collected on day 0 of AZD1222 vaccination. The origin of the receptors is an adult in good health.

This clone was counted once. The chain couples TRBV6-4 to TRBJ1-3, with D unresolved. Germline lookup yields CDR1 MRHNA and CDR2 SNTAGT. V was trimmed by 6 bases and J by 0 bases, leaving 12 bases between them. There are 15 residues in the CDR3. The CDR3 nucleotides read TGTGCCAGCAGACCTCAACCGAGCTCTGGAAACACCATATATTTT. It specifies CASRPQPSSGNTIYF.

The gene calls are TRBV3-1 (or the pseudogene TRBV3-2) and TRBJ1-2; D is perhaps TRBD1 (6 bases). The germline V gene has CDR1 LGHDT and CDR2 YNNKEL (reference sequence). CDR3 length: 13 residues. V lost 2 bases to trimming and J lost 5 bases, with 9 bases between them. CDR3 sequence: CASSQLTGYGYTF. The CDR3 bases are TGTGCCAGCAGCCAATTAACAGGGTATGGCTACACCTTC.